This TCR beta chain was captured in a study of CD8 T cells in Susac syndrome (dated by TCRdb to the late 2010s). Background on the whole study: Repertoire sequencing was used to test whether CD8+ T cell activation and differentiation in Susac syndrome was antigen driven.

Study-wide conclusions, independent of this receptor: The number of individuals in the TCR sequencing and HLA analysis was acknowledged as relatively small.

The germline V gene (reference sequence) specifies SGHNT as CDR1 and YYREEE as CDR2. A distance of 11 bases separates the germline ends of V and J, which lose 0 bases and 1 base respectively. The CDR3 starts with the cysteine, ends with the phenylalanine, and has 16 residues. The sequence is cut down to CDR3 DNA, 48 bases in frame from base 1. A remark on this clonotype: Its antigen is not yet known. No clone much larger than this one lies a single base away; base qualities are absent.

Peripheral blood CD8+ and CD4+ T cells from healthy donors, Susac syndrome patients and multiple sclerosis patients were profiled using high-throughput TCR beta sequencing. The multiple sclerosis controls were treatment-naive patients whose relapsing-remitting disease, either stable or active, fulfilled the revised McDonald criteria. Bulk CD8+ and CD4+ T cells were purified by magnetic negative isolation, while CD8+ TEMRA cells were enriched using FACS. Blood was collected in EDTA tubes and processed within 24 hours, with PBMCs isolated through density gradient centrifugation. PBMCs destined for TCR sequencing were cryopreserved in liquid nitrogen and later thawed in a 37 °C water bath. The sorted or isolated CD4+, CD8+ and CD8+ TEMRA cells reached a purity of at least 90%. RNA was extracted with the RNeasy kit and 0.5 to 1 ug was reverse transcribed using random hexamers. TCR beta CDR3 regions were amplified with the immunoSEQ multiplex PCR assay covering 54 Vbeta and 13 Jbeta segments. To correct PCR amplification bias, a synthetic template baseline was used for both primer optimization and computational correction. Concerning the study's data processing: Reads were annotated to V, D and J genes per IMGT and analyzed with immunoSEQ Analyzer, keeping only productive sequences. To calculate clonality, Shannon entropy was normalized by log2 of the number of productive unique sequences and then subtracted from one. For each patient and control, public and private clones were evaluated among the 100 most prevalent clones. Susac-specific clones were defined as absent from healthy and MS cohorts, 850 to 1,300 published viral clones and other ImmuneACCESS disease sequences. The public reads were quality trimmed at Q25 with fastp and then assembled into clones with MiXCR by TCRdb, keeping productive beta chains. Every CDR3 protein is listed once, alongside the most common genes and DNA of its rows. The V and J calls were determined by TCRdb, not by the authors. In all, the sample holds more than 200,000 distinct CDR3 sequences, and around 95% of those were seen once. The ten largest clones take up around 0.072% of the sample.

The rearranged segments are TRBV5-4 and TRBJ2-4; the best D guess is TRBD1, with 5 bases matching. The sequenced material came from CD4+ T cells from PBMCs. The receptor's source is a human donor with multiple sclerosis. The sequenced DNA: TGTGCCAGCAGCTTGGATGGGGCTGGGGCCAAAAACATTCAGTACTTC. This sequence encodes CASSLDGAGAKNIQYF.